This paragraph reports one T cell receptor (beta chain). Its antigen is undetermined. The sample is drawn from a study of shared clonotypes between healthy human individuals. The overall study: CD4 naive and CD4 memory each took three plates per donor, while CD8 naive took two and CD8 memory one. Study results and limitations: Rarefaction demonstrated incomplete sorted-subset sequencing despite large depth.

The CDR3 has 15 residues. Trimming left V 4 bases short and J 0 bases short, with 11 bases between. Germline assignment: CDR1 MNHNS and CDR2 SASEGT. Measured with immunoSEQ multiplex PCR; TCRdb has only the in-frame clones, and not every one. The sample shows around 1,000,000 clones, 60% to 85% of them seen only once. Sequenced sample: memory CD4+ T cells from PBMCs. The sample's subset: CD45RA-negative fraction. This sequence joins TRBV6-1 and TRBJ2-3; D is possibly TRBD1 (5 bases). The receptor comes from a man between 18 and 29 years old in good health. Some clones in this sample may be carry-over from other donors' samples. CDR3 region: CASSGSGQSTDTQYF. The CDR3 region has the DNA TGTGCCAGCAGTGGCTCAGGACAAAGCACAGATACGCAGTATTTT.